This TCR beta chain is drawn from a study of lymphopenia after photon versus proton radiotherapy (dated by TCRdb to about 2019). Notes on the research overall: The study compared the immunological effects of photon versus proton radiation therapy in patients with gastrointestinal tumors who developed high-grade lymphopenia. The cohort included approximately 22 patients with gastrointestinal tumors who developed lymphopenia after receiving either photon or proton therapy. The study aimed to characterize how the two radiation modalities differ in their impact on the immune system.

Broader findings and caveats from the paper: During treatment, patients who received photon therapy lost naive T cells and TCR diversity and gained effector/memory populations, whereas patients who received proton therapy remained relatively stable. Across the cohort, a larger post-nadir drop in TCR diversity was inversely correlated with overall survival time among patients who died. After the lymphocyte count nadir, oligoclonal expansion, especially of CD8+ Temra cells, was observed in photon-treated repertoires, and the drop in diversity was driven by this expansion. The survival association was assessed only in patients who died, and better survival with proton therapy was presented by the authors as a possibility rather than a demonstrated result.

The library was generated by the immunoSEQ multiplex PCR assay. Deep sequencing of rearranged TCR beta loci, alongside multiparametric flow cytometry, was used to profile T cell repertoires. TCRdb took over this immuneACCESS table, retaining in-frame rearrangements with V and J assigned. Such tables are incomplete; in checked studies, under half of the missing clones stem from an unresolved V gene, and the remainder is unexplained. The sample table holds 25,000 to 30,000 clones, of which approximately 87% were seen once. The ten largest clonotypes hold approximately 50% of the sample. The germline ends are 7 bases apart after V is trimmed by 3 bases and J by 5 bases. The CDR3 measures 11 amino acids from cysteine to phenylalanine. The only DNA kept is the CDR3, 33 bases in frame from the first base. Via the germline V gene (reference sequence), CDR1 is DFQATT and CDR2 SNEGSKA. Worth noting for this clone: Its binding antigen is unknown. Base qualities are missing; no much larger clone stands one base away.

This sequence originates from a woman aged 55-69 years with cholangiocarcinoma. Some clones in this sample may be carry-over from other donors' samples. The rearranged segments are TRBV20-1 and TRBJ2-5, with TRBD2 tentatively as D gene (5 bases match). Here the sequenced sample was peripheral blood, taken from a patient treated with proton-based radiotherapy. The CDR3 region: CSARRVETQYF. DNA sequence: TGCAGTGCTAGGAGGGTCGAGACCCAGTACTTC.